Presented here are 22 T cell receptor beta chains from one specimen sequenced in a study of OX40 agonist ivuxolimab in advanced cancers. TCRdb's copy holds only in-frame clones and misses some; the assay was immunoSEQ multiplex PCR. In the table there are approximately 49,000 clones, about 88% of which are singletons. Specimen: CD4+ or CD8+ T cells sorted from blood, collected in a trial of the OX40 agonist ivuxolimab. These receptors all stem from an adult with an advanced solid tumor such as melanoma, head and neck, liver or kidney cancer.

The chain combines TRBV7-2 with TRBJ2-3; 8 nucleotides align to TRBD1. The V gene's germline CDR1 is SGHTA and CDR2 FQGNSA. This CDR3 spans 16 amino acids. V gave up 5 bases and J gave up 0 bases; unmatched junction bases: 7. CDR3 sequence (DNA): TGTGCCAGCAGCCCCAGGGGGCGGTTTAGCACAGATACGCAGTATTTT. This gives the protein CASSPRGRFSTDTQYF.

V usage is TRBV19 and J usage is TRBJ2-3; D may match TRBD1 or TRBD2 (6 bases each). CDR3 length: 16 residues. The germline V and J ends were trimmed by 7 bases and 2 bases, with 19 bases remaining between them. From germline, CDR1 is LNHDA and CDR2 SQIVND (reference sequence). In DNA, the CDR3 is TGTGCCAGTACCCCAGAGGGGGGACTTGACACAGATACGCAGTATTTT. This gives the protein CASTPEGGLDTDTQYF.

This clone showed up just once. This chain uses TRBV15 with TRBJ2-2; D call uncertain. The V end lost 1 base, the J end lost 5 bases, and 8 bases lay between the germline ends. CDR3 length: 14 amino acids. Germline CDR1 reads LNHNV; CDR2 reads YYDKDF (reference sequence). As DNA, the CDR3 is TGTGCCACCAGCAGAGGGTACAGTACCGGGGAGCTGTTTTTT. Protein sequence: CATSRGYSTGELFF.

The V and J genes are TRBV4-3 and TRBJ2-7; D may be TRBD2 (7 bases). This CDR3 has 14 residues. The V and J ends lost 5 bases and 2 bases respectively, with 13 bases between them. Per the germline V gene, CDR1 is LGHNA and CDR2 is YSLEER. This CDR3 is CASSFRGGAYEQYF. The CDR3 DNA sequence: TGCGCCAGCAGCTTCCGAGGGGGGGCCTACGAGCAGTACTTC.

This chain links TRBV6-5 with TRBJ1-1; perhaps TRBD1 as D (5 bases). The CDR3 contains 14 residues. From germline, CDR1 is MNHEY and CDR2 SVGAGI. Between the trimmed V and J ends, which lost 6 bases and 5 bases, there was a span of 16 bases. The CDR3, as DNA: TGTGCCAGCAGAACTAGGGGCGGGAAGACTGAAGCTTTCTTT. Translated, it gives CASRTRGGKTEAFF.

This rearrangement joins TRBV7-9 to TRBJ2-3; D remains ambiguous. The CDR3 length is 14 residues. Trimming left V 4 bases short and J 1 base short, with 9 bases between. Germline V gene lookup returns CDR1 SEHNR and CDR2 FQNEAQ (reference sequence). CDR3 amino acids: CASSSGVGTDTQYF. The DNA of the CDR3 is TGTGCCAGCAGCTCCGGTGTGGGCACAGATACGCAGTATTTT.

This sequence joins TRBV4-3 and TRBJ2-2, with 8 bases that match TRBD2. After removal of 1 base from V and 2 bases from J, the junction contained 3 bases not matched to a gene. CDR3 length: 16 amino acids. From germline, CDR1 is LGHNA and CDR2 YSLEER. CDR3 sequence reads: CASSQAGTRNTGELFF. The CDR3 DNA sequence: TGCGCCAGCAGCCAAGCCGGGACTAGAAACACCGGGGAGCTGTTTTTT.

This clone was seen only a few times. Here the CDR3 DNA reads TGTGCCAGCAGCGTAGTGGCAGGGCGAAGCTATGGCTACACCTTC. Translated, it gives CASSVVAGRSYGYTF. The J gene is TRBJ1-2, the V gene TRBV9; D may be TRBD1 (5 bases). The germline V gene encodes CDR1 SGDLS and CDR2 YYNGEE. V gave up 0 bases and J gave up 4 bases, with 13 bases separating them. This CDR3 is 15 amino acids long.

This clone was picked up a small number of times. V gene TRBV9 combines with J gene TRBJ2-2; 7 positions match TRBD2. Losses at the gene ends were 0 bases for V and 4 bases for J; bases not matched to a gene: 6. Germline V gene sequence: CDR1 SGDLS, CDR2 YYNGEE. The CDR3 has 16 amino acids. As DNA, the CDR3 is TGTGCCAGCAGCGTAGTTGGCGGGAGAGGCACCGGGGAGCTGTTTTTT. It translates to CASSVVGGRGTGELFF.

This clone was seen only once. The chain couples TRBV2 to TRBJ2-6; D uncertain. Germline V lookup: CDR1 SNHLY, CDR2 FYNNEI. Trimming stripped 5 bases from V and 0 bases from J, with 11 bases between. The CDR3 runs 16 residues. CDR3 nucleotides: TGTGCCAGCAGTCCCGGACGGCGCTCTGGGGCCAACGTCCTGACTTTC. Protein: CASSPGRRSGANVLTF.

The chain couples TRBV6-1 to TRBJ1-1; D not certain. The CDR3 is made up of 13 amino acids. V was clipped by 6 bases and J by 4 bases, with 12 bases between them. Germline values: CDR1 MNHNS, CDR2 SASEGT. CDR3 sequence: CASSRIAGTEAFF. In nucleotides, the CDR3 is TGTGCCAGCAGCAGAATAGCAGGCACTGAAGCTTTCTTT.

The chain employs TRBV18 and TRBJ1-3; unclear D gene. The germline gives CDR1 KGHSH, CDR2 LQKENI. Trimming left V 2 bases short and J 4 bases short, with 15 bases between. The CDR3 extends over 16 amino acids. CDR3 protein: CASSPKTPGSGNTIYF. The DNA for the CDR3 is TGTGCCAGCTCACCAAAAACGCCGGGGTCAGGAAACACCATATATTTT. Together with reference TRBV18 and TRBJ1-3, the CDR3 gives the full variable domain: NAGVMQNPRHLVRRRGQEARLRCSPMKGHSHVYWYRQLPEEGLKFMVYLQKENIIDESGMPKERFSAEFPKEGPSILRIQQVVRGDSAAYFCASSPKTPGSGNTIYFGEGSWLTVV.

The V gene is TRBV18, the J gene TRBJ2-5, with no clear D. This CDR3 is built from 13 residues. V was pared by 3 bases and J by 3 bases, with 8 bases between. Germline CDR1 reads KGHSH; CDR2 reads LQKENI. CDR3 in DNA: TGTGCCAGCTCACCCAGCCGAGAAGAGACCCAGTACTTC. Its translation is CASSPSREETQYF. Full variable domain (missing parts from reference TRBV18 and TRBJ2-5): NAGVMQNPRHLVRRRGQEARLRCSPMKGHSHVYWYRQLPEEGLKFMVYLQKENIIDESGMPKERFSAEFPKEGPSILRIQQVVRGDSAAYFCASSPSREETQYFGPGTRLLVL.

This chain uses TRBV19 with TRBJ2-1; 7 nucleotides align to TRBD2. This CDR3 is built from 16 residues. V gave up 5 bases and J gave up 0 bases; unmatched junction bases: 7. The V gene's germline CDR1 is LNHDA and CDR2 SQIVND (reference sequence). The CDR3, as DNA: TGTGCCAGTAGTCAGACTAGCCAAATCTCCTACAATGAGCAGTTCTTC. Translation gives CASSQTSQISYNEQFF. The entire variable domain, with the rest obtained from reference TRBV19 and TRBJ2-1, is as follows: DGGITQSPKYLFRKEGQNVTLSCEQNLNHDAMYWYRQDPGQGLRLIYYSQIVNDFQKGDIAEGYSVSREKKESFPLTVTSAQKNPTAFYLCASSQTSQISYNEQFFGPGTRLTVL.

This clone counts as medium-sized. The chain combines TRBV5-5 with TRBJ2-1; D is unclear. The germline gives CDR1 SGHKS, CDR2 YYEKEE (reference sequence). Trimming shortened V by 1 base and J by 6 bases, and 8 bases separated the two germline ends. This CDR3 region has 13 residues. The CDR3 loop reads CASSLPVSNEQFF. The CDR3 nucleotides are TGTGCCAGCAGCTTGCCAGTTAGCAATGAGCAGTTCTTC. The entire variable domain, with the rest obtained from reference TRBV5-5 and TRBJ2-1, is as follows: DAGVTQSPTHLIKTRGQQVTLRCSPISGHKSVSWYQQVLGQGPQFIFQYYEKEERGRGNFPDRFSARQFPNYSSELNVNALLLGDSALYLCASSLPVSNEQFFGPGTRLTVL.

The J gene is TRBJ2-2, the V gene TRBV9; tentative D call: TRBD2 (6 bases). There are 13 residues in the CDR3. Germline CDR1 reads SGDLS; CDR2 reads YYNGEE. The V end was cut by 3 bases, the J end by 6 bases, with 9 bases between. In DNA, the CDR3 is TGTGCCAGCAGCGCTAGCGTCCCCGGGGAGCTGTTTTTT. Protein product: CASSASVPGELFF.

This clone was seen a handful of times. The rearrangement joins TRBV18 to TRBJ1-2, with 7 nucleotides matching TRBD1. The V segment lost 3 bases and the J segment 5 bases; nucleotides outside the gene matches: 9. The CDR3 is 15 amino acids. Germline assignment: CDR1 KGHSH and CDR2 LQKENI. The CDR3 DNA sequence: TGTGCCAGCTCACCGGGTTCTGAGGGGGCTTATGGCTACACCTTC. Translating gives CASSPGSEGAYGYTF.

The V call is TRBV19, the J call TRBJ2-2; 8 bases are shared with TRBD1. This CDR3 is 16 amino acids long. Losses at the gene ends were 6 bases for V and 5 bases for J; bases not matched to a gene: 11. The V gene's germline CDR1 is LNHDA and CDR2 SQIVND (reference sequence). As DNA, the CDR3 is TGTGCCAGTAGGACAACAGGGGGTCACAGTACCGGGGAGCTGTTTTTT. It is translated as CASRTTGGHSTGELFF.

In the case of this clone: The DNA is left out, because the CDR3 cannot be placed on it with certainty; the CDR3 is given as TCRdb lists it. This CDR3 reads CASRLVFASGSYEQYF. The chain combines TRBV12-2 with TRBJ2-7; TRBD2 is the table's D call, not checked against the DNA. TRBV12-2 counts as a pseudogene. Termini included, the CDR3 measures 16 amino acids.

The chain has TRBV9 and TRBJ1-1; no clear D gene. V was shortened by 0 bases and J by 4 bases, with 7 bases between the two germline ends. This CDR3 comprises 13 residues. CDR1 and CDR2 (germline): SGDLS, YYNGEE. In DNA, the CDR3 is TGTGCCAGCAGCGTAGACGTGCTCACTGAAGCTTTCTTT. It encodes CASSVDVLTEAFF. Combining the CDR3 with reference TRBV9 and TRBJ1-1 gives the whole variable domain DSGVTQTPKHLITATGQRVTLRCSPRSGDLSVYWYQQSLDQGLQFLIQYYNGEERAKGNILERFSAQQFPDLHSELNLSSLELGDSALYFCASSVDVLTEAFFGQGTRLTVV.

The J gene is TRBJ2-7, the V gene TRBV28, with unresolved D. Germline CDR1 reads MDHEN; CDR2 reads SYDVKM. V was clipped by 3 bases and J by 1 base, with 7 bases between them. The CDR3 contains 13 residues. This CDR3 reads CASSFIQSYEQYF. The CDR3 nucleotides are TGTGCCAGCAGTTTTATACAGTCCTACGAGCAGTACTTC. Full variable domain (remainder filled in from reference TRBV28 and TRBJ2-7): DVKVTQSSRYLVKRTGEKVFLECVQDMDHENMFWYRQDPGLGLRLIYFSYDVKMKEKGDIPEGYSVSREKKERFSLILESASTNQTSMYLCASSFIQSYEQYFGPGTRLTVT.

This clone appeared a single time. The chain joins TRBV9 to TRBJ2-3, with D possibly matching TRBD2 (5 bases). V was pared by 4 bases and J by 2 bases, with 14 bases between. The V gene's germline CDR1 is SGDLS and CDR2 YYNGEE. The CDR3 contains 15 residues. The CDR3 sequence: CASSLERSVTDTQYF. The CDR3 coding sequence is TGTGCCAGCAGCCTGGAGCGGTCCGTCACAGATACGCAGTATTTT. Looking up the rest from reference TRBV9 and TRBJ2-3 gives the full variable domain: DSGVTQTPKHLITATGQRVTLRCSPRSGDLSVYWYQQSLDQGLQFLIQYYNGEERAKGNILERFSAQQFPDLHSELNLSSLELGDSALYFCASSLERSVTDTQYFGPGTRLTVL.